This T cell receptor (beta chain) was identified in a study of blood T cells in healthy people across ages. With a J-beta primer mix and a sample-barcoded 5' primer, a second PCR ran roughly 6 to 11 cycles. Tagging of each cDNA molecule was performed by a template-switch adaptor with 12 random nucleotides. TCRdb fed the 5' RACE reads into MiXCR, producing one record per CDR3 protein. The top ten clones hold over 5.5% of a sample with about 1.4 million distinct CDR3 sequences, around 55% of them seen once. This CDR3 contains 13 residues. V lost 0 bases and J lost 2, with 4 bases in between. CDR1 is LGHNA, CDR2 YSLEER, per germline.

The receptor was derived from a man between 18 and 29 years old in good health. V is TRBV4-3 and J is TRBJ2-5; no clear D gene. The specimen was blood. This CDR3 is CASSQEGQETQYF. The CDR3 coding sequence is TGCGCCAGCAGCCAAGAGGGGCAAGAGACCCAGTACTTC.